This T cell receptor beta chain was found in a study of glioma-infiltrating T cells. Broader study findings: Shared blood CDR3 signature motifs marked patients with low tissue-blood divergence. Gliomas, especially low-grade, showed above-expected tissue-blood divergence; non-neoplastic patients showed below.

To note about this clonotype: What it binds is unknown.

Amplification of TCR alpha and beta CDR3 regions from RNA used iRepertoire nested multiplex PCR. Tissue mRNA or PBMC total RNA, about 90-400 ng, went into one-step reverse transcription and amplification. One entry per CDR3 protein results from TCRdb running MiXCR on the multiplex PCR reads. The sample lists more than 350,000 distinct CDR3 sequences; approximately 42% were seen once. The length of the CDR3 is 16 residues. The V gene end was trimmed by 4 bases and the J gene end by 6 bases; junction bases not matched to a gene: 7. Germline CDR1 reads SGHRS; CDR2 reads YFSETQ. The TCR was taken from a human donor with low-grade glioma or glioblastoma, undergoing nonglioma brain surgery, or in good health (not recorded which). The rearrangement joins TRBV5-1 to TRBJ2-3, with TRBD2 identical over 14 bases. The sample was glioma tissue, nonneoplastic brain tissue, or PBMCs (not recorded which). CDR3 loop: CASSPGLAGARDTQYF. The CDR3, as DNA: TGCGCCAGCAGCCCGGGACTAGCGGGAGCTAGGGATACGCAGTATTTT.